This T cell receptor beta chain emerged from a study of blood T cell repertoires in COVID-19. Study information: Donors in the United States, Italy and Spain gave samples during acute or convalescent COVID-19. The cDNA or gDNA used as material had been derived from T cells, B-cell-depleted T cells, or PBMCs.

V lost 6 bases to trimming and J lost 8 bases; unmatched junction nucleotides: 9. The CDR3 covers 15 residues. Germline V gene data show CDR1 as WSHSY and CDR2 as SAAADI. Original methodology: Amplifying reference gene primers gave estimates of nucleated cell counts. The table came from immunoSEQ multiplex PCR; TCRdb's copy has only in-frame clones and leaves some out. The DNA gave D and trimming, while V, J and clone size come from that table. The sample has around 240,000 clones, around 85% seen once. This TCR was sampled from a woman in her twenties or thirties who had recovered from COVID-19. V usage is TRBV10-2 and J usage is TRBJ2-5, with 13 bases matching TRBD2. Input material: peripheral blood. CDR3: CASSLGTSGVGTQYF. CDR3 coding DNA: TGCGCCAGCAGCCTCGGGACTAGCGGGGTCGGTACCCAGTACTTC.